The source of this T cell receptor (beta chain) is a study of T cells in Graves' hyperthyroidism and ophthalmopathy. RNA transcripts served as the template for amplifying TCR beta CDR3 regions. A first-round RT-PCR of the TCR CDR3 used the HTBI primer set. TCRdb independently ran MiXCR on the multiplex PCR reads; one entry per CDR3 protein. Here the sample spans 300,000 to 450,000 distinct CDR3 sequences, around 15% being singletons. Points from the study as a whole: Ophthalmopathy was identified by the model a median about six months ahead of onset. Clonotypes that were expanded in thyroid above 0.001 mostly appeared in blood too.

This clonotype was observed a handful of times. Its antigen remains unidentified. This CDR3 spans 17 amino acids. V was cut by 5 bases and J by 4 bases, with 23 bases left in between. Germline V gene data show CDR1 as SGHTA and CDR2 as FQGNSA. Researchers barred patients who had uncontrolled infection, other autoimmune disease, pregnancy or lactation. PBMCs came from roughly 10 ml fresh peripheral blood. The source of this sequence is a woman younger than 45 with Graves' ophthalmopathy. Sample: blood. The J gene is TRBJ1-1, the V gene TRBV7-2; the D is unclear. The CDR3 sequence is CASSLQPTAWGVTEAFF. The CDR3 nucleotides read TGTGCCAGCAGCCTACAACCGACGGCATGGGGTGTCACTGAAGCTTTCTTT.